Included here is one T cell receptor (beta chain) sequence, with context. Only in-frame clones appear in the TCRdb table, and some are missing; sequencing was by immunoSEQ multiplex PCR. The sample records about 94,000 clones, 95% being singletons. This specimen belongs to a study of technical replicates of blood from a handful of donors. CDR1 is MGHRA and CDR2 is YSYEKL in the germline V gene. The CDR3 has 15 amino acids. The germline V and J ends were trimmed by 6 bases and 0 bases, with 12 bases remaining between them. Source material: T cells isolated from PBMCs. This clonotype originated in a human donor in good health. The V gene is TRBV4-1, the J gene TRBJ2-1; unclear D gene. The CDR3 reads CASRSETVSYNEQFF. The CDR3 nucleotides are TGCGCCAGCAGGAGCGAGACGGTCTCCTACAATGAGCAGTTCTTC.